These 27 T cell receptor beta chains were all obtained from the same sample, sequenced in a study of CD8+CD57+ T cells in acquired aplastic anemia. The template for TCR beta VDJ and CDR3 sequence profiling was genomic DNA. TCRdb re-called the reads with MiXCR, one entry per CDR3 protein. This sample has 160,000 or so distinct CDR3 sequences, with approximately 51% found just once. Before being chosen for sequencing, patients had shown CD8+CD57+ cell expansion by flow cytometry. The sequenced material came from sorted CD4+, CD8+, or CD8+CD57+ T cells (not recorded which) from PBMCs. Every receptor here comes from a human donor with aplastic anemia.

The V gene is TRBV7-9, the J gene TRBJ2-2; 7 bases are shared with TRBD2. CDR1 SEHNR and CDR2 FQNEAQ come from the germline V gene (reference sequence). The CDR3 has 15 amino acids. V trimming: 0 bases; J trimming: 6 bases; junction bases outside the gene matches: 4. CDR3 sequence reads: CASSLAGGRAGELFF. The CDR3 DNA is TGTGCCAGCAGCTTAGCGGGAGGGCGCGCCGGGGAGCTGTTTTTT.

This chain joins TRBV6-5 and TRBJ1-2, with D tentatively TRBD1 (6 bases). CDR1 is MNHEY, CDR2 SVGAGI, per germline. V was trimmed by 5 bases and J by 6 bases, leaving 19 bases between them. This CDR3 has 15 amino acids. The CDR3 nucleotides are TGTGCCAGCAGTCACACCAGGGGAGCAGGGAATGGCTACACCTTC. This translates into CASSHTRGAGNGYTF.

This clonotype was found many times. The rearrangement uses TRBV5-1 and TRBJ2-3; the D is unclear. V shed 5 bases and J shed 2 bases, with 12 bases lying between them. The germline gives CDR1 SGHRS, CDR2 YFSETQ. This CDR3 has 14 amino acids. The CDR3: CASRNTLNTDTQYF. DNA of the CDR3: TGCGCCAGCAGAAACACGCTAAACACAGATACGCAGTATTTT.

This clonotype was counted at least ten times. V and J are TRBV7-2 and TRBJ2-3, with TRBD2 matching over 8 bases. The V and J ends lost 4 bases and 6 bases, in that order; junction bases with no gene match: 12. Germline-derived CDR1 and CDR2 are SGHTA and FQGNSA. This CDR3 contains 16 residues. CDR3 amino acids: CASSSSSGSLWDTQYF. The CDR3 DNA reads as TGTGCCAGCAGCTCTAGCAGCGGGAGCCTGTGGGATACGCAGTATTTT.

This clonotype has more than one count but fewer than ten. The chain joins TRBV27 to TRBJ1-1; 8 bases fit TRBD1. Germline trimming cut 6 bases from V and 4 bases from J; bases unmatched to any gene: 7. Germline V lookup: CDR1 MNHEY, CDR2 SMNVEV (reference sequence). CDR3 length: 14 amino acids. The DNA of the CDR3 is TGTGCCAGCAGGGCATTACAGGGGGGCACTGAAGCTTTCTTT. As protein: CASRALQGGTEAFF.

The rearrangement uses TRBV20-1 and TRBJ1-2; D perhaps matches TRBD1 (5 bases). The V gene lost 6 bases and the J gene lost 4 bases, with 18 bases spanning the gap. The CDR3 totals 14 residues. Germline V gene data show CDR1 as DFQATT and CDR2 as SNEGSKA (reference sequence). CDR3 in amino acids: CSAPPAGMTYGYTF. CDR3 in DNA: TGCAGTGCCCCTCCGGCAGGGATGACCTATGGCTACACCTTC.

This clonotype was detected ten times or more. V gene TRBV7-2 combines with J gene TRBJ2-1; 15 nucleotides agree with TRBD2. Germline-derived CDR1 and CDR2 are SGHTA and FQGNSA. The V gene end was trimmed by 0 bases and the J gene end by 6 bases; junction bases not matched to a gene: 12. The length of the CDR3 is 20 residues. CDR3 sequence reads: CASSLAPIGLAGGPSNEQFF. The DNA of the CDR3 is TGTGCCAGCAGCTTAGCGCCGATCGGACTAGCGGGAGGGCCGAGCAATGAGCAGTTCTTC. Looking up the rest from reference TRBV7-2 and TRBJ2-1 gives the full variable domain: GAGVSQSPSNKVTEKGKDVELRCDPISGHTALYWYRQSLGQGLEFLIYFQGNSAPDKSGLPSDRFSAERTGGSVSTLTIQRTQQEDSAVYLCASSLAPIGLAGGPSNEQFFGPGTRLTVL.

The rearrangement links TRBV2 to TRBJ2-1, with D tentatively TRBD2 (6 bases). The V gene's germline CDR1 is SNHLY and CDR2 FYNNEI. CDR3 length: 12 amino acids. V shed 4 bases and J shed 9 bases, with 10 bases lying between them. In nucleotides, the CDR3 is TGTGCCAGCAGTGTCGCGGGGACTGAGCAGTTCTTC. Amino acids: CASSVAGTEQFF.

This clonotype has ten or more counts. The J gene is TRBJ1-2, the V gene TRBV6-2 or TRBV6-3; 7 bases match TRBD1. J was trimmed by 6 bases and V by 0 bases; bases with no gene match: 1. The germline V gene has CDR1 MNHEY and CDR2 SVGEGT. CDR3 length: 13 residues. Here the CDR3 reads CASSYSTGNGYTF. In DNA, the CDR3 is TGTGCCAGCAGTTACTCGACAGGGAATGGCTACACCTTC.

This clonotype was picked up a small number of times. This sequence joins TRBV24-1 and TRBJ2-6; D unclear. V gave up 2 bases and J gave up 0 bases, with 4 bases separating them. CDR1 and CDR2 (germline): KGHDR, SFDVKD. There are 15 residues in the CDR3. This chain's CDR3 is CATSDYSSGANVLTF. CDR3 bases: TGTGCCACCAGTGATTATAGCTCTGGGGCCAACGTCCTGACTTTC.

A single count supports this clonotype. Here the CDR3 reads CSAGWGNQPQHF. CDR3 sequence (DNA): TGCAGCGCCGGATGGGGCAATCAGCCCCAGCATTTT. This sequence joins TRBV29-1 and TRBJ1-5, with D unresolved. Trimming took off 7 bases at V and 2 bases at J, with 9 bases between the two ends. Looked up from germline, CDR1 is SQVTM and CDR2 is ANQGSEA. The CDR3 has 12 amino acids.

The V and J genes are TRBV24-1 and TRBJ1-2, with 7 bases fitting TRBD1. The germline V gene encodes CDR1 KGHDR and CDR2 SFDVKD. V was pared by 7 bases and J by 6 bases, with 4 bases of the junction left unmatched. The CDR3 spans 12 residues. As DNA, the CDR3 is TGTGCCACCAGCTCAGGGGGTCATGGCTACACCTTC. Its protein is CATSSGGHGYTF.

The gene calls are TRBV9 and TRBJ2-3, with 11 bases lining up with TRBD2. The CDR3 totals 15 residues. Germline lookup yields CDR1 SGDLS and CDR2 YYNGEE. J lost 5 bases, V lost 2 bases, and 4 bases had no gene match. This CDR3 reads CASSVTSGMVDTQYF. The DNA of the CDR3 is TGTGCCAGCAGCGTGACTAGCGGGATGGTAGATACGCAGTATTTT.

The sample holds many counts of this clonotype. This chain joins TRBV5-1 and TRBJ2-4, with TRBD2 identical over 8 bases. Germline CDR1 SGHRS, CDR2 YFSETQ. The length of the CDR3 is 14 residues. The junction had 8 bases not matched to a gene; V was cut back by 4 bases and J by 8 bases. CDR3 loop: CASSPGLEVDIQYF. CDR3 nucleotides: TGCGCCAGCAGCCCGGGACTAGAGGTTGACATTCAGTACTTC.

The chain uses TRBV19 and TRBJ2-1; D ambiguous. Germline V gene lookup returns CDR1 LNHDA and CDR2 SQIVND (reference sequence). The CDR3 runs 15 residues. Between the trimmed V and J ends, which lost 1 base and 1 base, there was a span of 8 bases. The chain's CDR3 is CASSIVGKSYNEQFF. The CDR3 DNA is TGTGCCAGTAGTATAGTGGGCAAGTCCTACAATGAGCAGTTCTTC.

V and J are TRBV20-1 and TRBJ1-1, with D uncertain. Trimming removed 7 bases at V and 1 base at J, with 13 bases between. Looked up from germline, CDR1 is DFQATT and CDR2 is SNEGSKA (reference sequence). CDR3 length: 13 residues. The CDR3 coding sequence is TGCAGTGTGGTGGGCCGTACGAACACTGAAGCTTTCTTT. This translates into CSVVGRTNTEAFF.

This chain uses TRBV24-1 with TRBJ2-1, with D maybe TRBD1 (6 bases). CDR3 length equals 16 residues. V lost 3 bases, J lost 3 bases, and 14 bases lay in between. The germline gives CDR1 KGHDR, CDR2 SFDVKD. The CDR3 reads CATSDPGQPGYNEQFF. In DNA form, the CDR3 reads TGTGCCACCAGTGATCCGGGACAACCGGGCTACAATGAGCAGTTCTTC.

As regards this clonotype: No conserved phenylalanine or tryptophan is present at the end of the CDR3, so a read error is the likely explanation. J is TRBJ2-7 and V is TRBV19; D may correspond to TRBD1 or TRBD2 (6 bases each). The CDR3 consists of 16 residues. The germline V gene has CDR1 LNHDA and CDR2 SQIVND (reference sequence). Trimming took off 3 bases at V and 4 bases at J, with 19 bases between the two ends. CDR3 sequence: CASSIGRGAQRYEQYY. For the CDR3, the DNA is TGTGCCAGTAGTATTGGTAGGGGGGCACAAAGGTACGAGCAGTACTAC.

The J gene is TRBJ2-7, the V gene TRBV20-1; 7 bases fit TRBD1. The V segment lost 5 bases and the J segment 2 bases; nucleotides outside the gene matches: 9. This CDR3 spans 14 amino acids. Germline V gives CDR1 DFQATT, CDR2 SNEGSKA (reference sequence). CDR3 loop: CSAPLEGAAYEQYF. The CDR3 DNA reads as TGCAGTGCTCCTCTAGAGGGGGCGGCCTACGAGCAGTACTTC.

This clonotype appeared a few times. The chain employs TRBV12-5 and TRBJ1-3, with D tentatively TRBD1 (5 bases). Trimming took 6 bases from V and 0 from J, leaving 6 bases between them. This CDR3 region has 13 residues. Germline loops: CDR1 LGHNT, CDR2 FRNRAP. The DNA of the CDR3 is TGTGCTAGTGGGGGGGGCTCTGGAAACACCATATATTTT. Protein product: CASGGGSGNTIYF.

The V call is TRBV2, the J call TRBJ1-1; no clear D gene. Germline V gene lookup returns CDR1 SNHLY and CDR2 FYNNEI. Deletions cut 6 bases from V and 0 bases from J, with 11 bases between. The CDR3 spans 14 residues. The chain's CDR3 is CASRPAPMNTEAFF. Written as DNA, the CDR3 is TGTGCCAGCAGACCCGCTCCTATGAACACTGAAGCTTTCTTT. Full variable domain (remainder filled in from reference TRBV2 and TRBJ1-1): EPEVTQTPSHQVTQMGQEVILRCVPISNHLYFYWYRQILGQKVEFLVSFYNNEISEKSEIFDDQFSVERPDGSNFTLKIRSTKLEDSAMYFCASRPAPMNTEAFFGQGTRLTVV.

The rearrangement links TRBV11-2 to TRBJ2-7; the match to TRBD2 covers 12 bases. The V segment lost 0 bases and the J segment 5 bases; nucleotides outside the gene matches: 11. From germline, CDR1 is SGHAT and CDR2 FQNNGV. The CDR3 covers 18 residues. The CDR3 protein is CASSLEVGLAGGLHEQYF. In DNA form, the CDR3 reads TGTGCCAGCAGCTTAGAAGTCGGGCTAGCGGGGGGGCTCCACGAGCAGTACTTC.

The CDR3: CSARAAGIVYGYTF. In nucleotides, the CDR3 is TGCAGTGCTAGAGCGGCTGGGATAGTCTATGGCTACACCTTC. This chain joins TRBV20-1 and TRBJ1-2; D remains ambiguous. V was pared by 1 base and J by 4 bases, with 13 bases between. The CDR3 loop spans 14 amino acids. The germline V gene has CDR1 DFQATT and CDR2 SNEGSKA (reference sequence).

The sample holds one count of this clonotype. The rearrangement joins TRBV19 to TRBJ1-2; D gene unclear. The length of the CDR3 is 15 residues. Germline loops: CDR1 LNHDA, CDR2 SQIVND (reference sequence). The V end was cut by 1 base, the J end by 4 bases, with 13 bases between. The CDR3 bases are TGTGCCAGTAGTATAGGACTCGCGTACTTCTATGGCTACACCTTC. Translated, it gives CASSIGLAYFYGYTF.

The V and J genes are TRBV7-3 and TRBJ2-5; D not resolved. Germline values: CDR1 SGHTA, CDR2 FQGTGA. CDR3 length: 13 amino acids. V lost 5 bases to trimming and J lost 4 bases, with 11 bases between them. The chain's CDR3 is CASSPMSAETQYF. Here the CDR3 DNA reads TGTGCCAGCAGCCCCATGAGCGCAGAGACCCAGTACTTC.

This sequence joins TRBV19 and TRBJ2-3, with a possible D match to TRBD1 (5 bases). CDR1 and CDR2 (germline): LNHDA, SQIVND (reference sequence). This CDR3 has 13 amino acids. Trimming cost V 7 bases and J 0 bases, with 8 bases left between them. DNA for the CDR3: TGTGCCAGTACCAGACAGAGCACAGATACGCAGTATTTT. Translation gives CASTRQSTDTQYF.

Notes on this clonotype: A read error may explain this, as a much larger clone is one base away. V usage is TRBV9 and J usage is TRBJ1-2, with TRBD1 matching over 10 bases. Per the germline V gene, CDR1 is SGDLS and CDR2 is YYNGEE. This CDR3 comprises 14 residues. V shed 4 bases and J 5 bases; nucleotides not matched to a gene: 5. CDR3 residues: CASSPGTGDYGYTF. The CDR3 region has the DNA TGTGCCAGCAGCCCCGGGACAGGGGATTATGGCTACACCTTC.